The rows below give T cell receptor beta chains drawn from one sample of a study of shared clonotypes between healthy human individuals. The protocol was immunoSEQ multiplex PCR, while the TCRdb copy is restricted to in-frame clones and leaves out a portion. The table includes around 1,000,000 clones, 70% to 85% detected once. Source material: memory CD4+ T cells from PBMCs. These receptors came from a man younger than 35 in good health. Some clones in this sample may be carry-over from other donors' samples. CDR3s include the opening cysteine and the closing phenylalanine or tryptophan. Each record gives: V gene, clone size, J gene, D gene, CDR3 protein, CDR3 DNA. A D gene is named only where the DNA matches it firmly. Some rows have no size entry. The others give once, few or many, or a class for an expanded clone.

>TRBV13|.|TRBJ1-1|.
CASSLARVNTEAFF
TGTGCCAGCAGCTTAGCCAGGGTAAACACTGAAGCTTTCTTT
>TRBV29-1|once|TRBJ2-7|.
CSVVGGYEQYF
TGCAGCGTTGTCGGCGGATACGAGCAGTACTTC
>TRBV19|.|TRBJ2-5|.
CASSIRKGETQYF
TGTGCCAGTAGTATCCGGAAGGGAGAGACCCAGTACTTC
>TRBV28|.|TRBJ2-2|TRBD2
CASSPLAGRTGELFF
TGTGCCAGCAGTCCCCTAGCGGGTCGGACCGGGGAGCTGTTTTTT
>TRBV5-1|few|TRBJ1-1|.
CASSIDSSNTEAFF
TGCGCCAGCAGCATAGACAGTTCGAACACTGAAGCTTTCTTT
>TRBV30|.|TRBJ1-1|.
CAWSTGRGTEAFF
TGTGCCTGGAGTACTGGGCGCGGCACTGAAGCTTTCTTT
>TRBV14|.|TRBJ2-6|.
CASSPTPTGLPPGSGANVLTF
TGTGCCAGCAGCCCCACCCCTACGGGACTCCCCCCGGGGTCTGGGGCCAACGTCCTGACTTTC
>TRBV4-2|.|TRBJ1-5|.
CASSQDLHQPQHF
TGTGCCAGCAGCCAAGATCTCCATCAGCCCCAGCATTTT
>TRBV7-9|.|TRBJ2-5|TRBD1
CATQRGTGETQYF
TGTGCCACCCAGAGAGGGACAGGGGAGACCCAGTACTTC
>TRBV5-1|.|TRBJ2-1|.
CASSSPSPSQFF
TGCGCCAGCAGCTCCCCTTCCCCGTCTCAGTTCTTC
>TRBV27|.|TRBJ2-3|.
CASSLRVRTDTQYF
TGTGCCAGCAGTCTACGGGTACGCACAGATACGCAGTATTTT
>TRBV28|.|TRBJ2-1|TRBD2
CASSYLTSGRANEQFF
TGTGCCAGCAGTTACCTCACTAGCGGGAGGGCCAATGAGCAGTTCTTC
>TRBV6-1|.|TRBJ2-3|.
CASRVQSTDTQYF
TGTGCCAGCAGAGTTCAATCAACAGATACGCAGTATTTT
>TRBV18|few|TRBJ2-1|TRBD2
CASSPPGPSGNYNEQFF
TGTGCCAGCTCACCACCCGGGCCTAGCGGGAATTACAATGAGCAGTTCTTC
>TRBV5-1|few|TRBJ1-5|.
CASRVGEAQPQHF
TGCGCCAGCAGAGTTGGGGAAGCGCAGCCCCAGCATTTT
>TRBV7-9|many|TRBJ2-3|.
CASSLLGSTDTQYF
TGTGCCAGCAGCTTACTAGGGAGCACAGATACGCAGTATTTT
>TRBV6-1|.|TRBJ1-2|.
CASSEVGYTF
TGTGCCAGCAGTGAGGTTGGCTACACCTTC
>TRBV6-5|.|TRBJ2-7|TRBD1
CASDQGAFGGEQYF
TGTGCCAGTGATCAGGGGGCCTTCGGAGGGGAGCAGTACTTC
>TRBV7-9|once|TRBJ1-6|.
CASSLAGNNSPLHF
TGTGCCAGCAGCTTAGCCGGGAATAATTCACCCCTCCACTTT
>TRBV19|.|TRBJ2-1|TRBD2
CASSPAGLAVYNEQFF
TGTGCCAGTAGTCCCGCGGGACTAGCGGTATACAATGAGCAGTTCTTC
>TRBV5-1|.|TRBJ2-6|TRBD1
CASRYNLPGQGAAGANVLTF
TGCGCCAGCAGATATAATTTACCGGGACAGGGGGCGGCTGGGGCCAACGTCCTGACTTTC
>TRBV7-8|.|TRBJ1-5|.
CASSLAGDQPQHF
TGTGCCAGCAGCTTAGCAGGGGACCAGCCCCAGCATTTT
>TRBV28|.|TRBJ2-7|.
CASSPAPPYEQYF
TGTGCCAGCAGTCCCGCCCCCCCCTACGAGCAGTACTTC
>TRBV9|.|TRBJ2-3|TRBD2
CASGDSGRGSDTQYF
TGTGCCAGCGGTGACAGCGGGAGGGGATCGGATACGCAGTATTTT
>TRBV6-6|once|TRBJ2-2|.
CASSPRLNTGELFF
TGTGCCAGCAGCCCTAGGCTTAACACCGGGGAGCTGTTTTTT
>TRBV28|.|TRBJ1-3|TRBD1
CASSVDRVGNTIYF
TGTGCCAGCAGCGTTGACAGGGTCGGAAACACCATATATTTT
>TRBV19|.|TRBJ1-2|.
CASTEAGIRGYGYTF
TGTGCCAGTACTGAAGCCGGGATCCGCGGGTATGGCTACACCTTC
>TRBV11-2|few|TRBJ2-1|TRBD2
CASSLEVAGVEQFF
TGTGCCAGCAGCTTAGAAGTAGCGGGAGTTGAGCAGTTCTTC
>TRBV5-4|.|TRBJ2-5|TRBD1
CASSLQGEETQYF
TGTGCCAGCAGCTTGCAGGGGGAAGAGACCCAGTACTTC
>TRBV18|.|TRBJ1-1|.
CASSPPGGLSNTEAFF
TGTGCCAGCTCACCCCCAGGTGGGTTATCGAACACTGAAGCTTTCTTT
>TRBV19|once|TRBJ1-4|.
CASSIGPDATNEKLFF
TGTGCCAGTAGTATCGGGCCAGATGCAACTAATGAAAAACTGTTTTTT
>TRBV7-9|.|TRBJ2-7|.
CASRKTASSYEQYF
TGTGCCAGCAGAAAGACAGCCAGCTCCTACGAGCAGTACTTC
>TRBV29-1|.|TRBJ2-5|.
CSVSGGLQETQYF
TGCAGCGTTTCCGGGGGGCTGCAAGAGACCCAGTACTTC
>TRBV28|.|TRBJ1-2|TRBD1
CASRQTGTGFRYGYTF
TGTGCCAGCAGACAAACCGGGACAGGGTTTCGGTATGGCTACACCTTC
>TRBV28|.|TRBJ2-1|TRBD1
CASSLTGSSYNEQFF
TGTGCCAGCAGTTTGACAGGGAGCTCCTACAATGAGCAGTTCTTC
>TRBV5-6|.|TRBJ2-2|.
CASSPSPTQRGELFF
TGTGCCAGCAGCCCCTCCCCGACGCAGCGCGGGGAGCTGTTTTTT
>TRBV28|few|TRBJ1-1|.
CASSSTNRNTEAFF
TGTGCCAGCAGTTCCACCAACAGGAACACTGAAGCTTTCTTT
>TRBV9|.|TRBJ2-3|TRBD2
CASSVGLGEGTDTQYF
TGTGCCAGCAGCGTAGGCCTGGGGGAGGGTACAGATACGCAGTATTTT
>TRBV29-1|few|TRBJ1-1|TRBD1
CSVGGQGVGMDTEAFF
TGCAGCGTTGGGGGACAGGGGGTAGGAATGGACACTGAAGCTTTCTTT
>TRBV5-1|.|TRBJ2-1|.
CASSRDTISYNEQFF
TGCGCCAGCAGCCGGGACACGATCTCCTACAATGAGCAGTTCTTC
>TRBV10-3|.|TRBJ2-6|TRBD1
CAISEGGRGSGANVLTF
TGTGCCATCAGTGAAGGGGGCAGGGGTTCTGGGGCCAACGTCCTGACTTTC
>TRBV27|.|TRBJ2-7|.
CASSLRQVAYEQYF
TGTGCCAGCAGTTTAAGGCAGGTAGCCTACGAGCAGTACTTC
>TRBV27|.|TRBJ2-6|.
CASSLFPQSGANVLTF
TGTGCCAGCAGTTTATTTCCCCAGTCTGGGGCCAACGTCCTGACTTTC
>TRBV28|few|TRBJ1-2|.
CASSSPFNYGYTF
TGTGCCAGCAGTTCGCCCTTTAACTATGGCTACACCTTC
>TRBV5-1|.|TRBJ1-3|TRBD1
CASSRTGDGNTIYF
TGCGCCAGCAGCAGGACAGGGGATGGAAACACCATATATTTT
>TRBV10-2|.|TRBJ2-7|.
CASTSFYEQYF
TGCGCCAGCACTTCCTTTTACGAGCAGTACTTC
>TRBV5-1|few|TRBJ2-7|TRBD1
CASSMNRGLSYEQYF
TGCGCCAGCAGCATGAACAGGGGGCTAAGCTACGAGCAGTACTTC
>TRBV10-2|few|TRBJ1-1|.
CASTGQMNTEAFF
TGCGCCAGCACGGGGCAGATGAACACTGAAGCTTTCTTT
>TRBV27|few|TRBJ2-1|TRBD2
CASSLWPTSGSWVEQFF
TGTGCCAGCAGTTTATGGCCTACTAGCGGGAGTTGGGTTGAGCAGTTCTTC
>TRBV2|once|TRBJ2-7|.
CASIQGNSNEQYF
TGTGCCAGCATTCAGGGTAATAGCAACGAGCAGTACTTC
>TRBV5-1|many|TRBJ2-5|.
CASAVVGQETQYF
TGCGCCAGTGCGGTTGTGGGTCAAGAGACCCAGTACTTC
>TRBV5-4|many|TRBJ2-2|.
CASSVGPLNTGELFF
TGTGCCAGCAGCGTGGGACCGCTGAACACCGGGGAGCTGTTTTTT